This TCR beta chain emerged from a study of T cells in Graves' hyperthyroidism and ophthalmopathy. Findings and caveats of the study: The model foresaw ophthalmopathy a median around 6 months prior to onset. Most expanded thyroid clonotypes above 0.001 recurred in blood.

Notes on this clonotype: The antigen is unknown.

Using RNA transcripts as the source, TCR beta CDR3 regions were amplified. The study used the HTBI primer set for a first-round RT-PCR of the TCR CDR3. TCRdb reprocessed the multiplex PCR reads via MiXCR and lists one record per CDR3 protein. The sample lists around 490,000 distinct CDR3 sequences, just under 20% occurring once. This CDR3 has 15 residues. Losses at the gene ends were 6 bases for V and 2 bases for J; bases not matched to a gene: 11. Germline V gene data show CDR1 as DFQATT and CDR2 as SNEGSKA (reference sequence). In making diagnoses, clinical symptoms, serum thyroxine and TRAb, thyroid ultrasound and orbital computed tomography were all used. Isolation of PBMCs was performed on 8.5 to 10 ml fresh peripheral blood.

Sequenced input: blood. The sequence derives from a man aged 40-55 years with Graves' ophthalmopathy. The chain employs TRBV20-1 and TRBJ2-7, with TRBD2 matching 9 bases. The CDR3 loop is CSARIASGATYEQYF. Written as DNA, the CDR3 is TGCAGTGCGCGGATCGCTAGCGGGGCCACCTACGAGCAGTACTTC.